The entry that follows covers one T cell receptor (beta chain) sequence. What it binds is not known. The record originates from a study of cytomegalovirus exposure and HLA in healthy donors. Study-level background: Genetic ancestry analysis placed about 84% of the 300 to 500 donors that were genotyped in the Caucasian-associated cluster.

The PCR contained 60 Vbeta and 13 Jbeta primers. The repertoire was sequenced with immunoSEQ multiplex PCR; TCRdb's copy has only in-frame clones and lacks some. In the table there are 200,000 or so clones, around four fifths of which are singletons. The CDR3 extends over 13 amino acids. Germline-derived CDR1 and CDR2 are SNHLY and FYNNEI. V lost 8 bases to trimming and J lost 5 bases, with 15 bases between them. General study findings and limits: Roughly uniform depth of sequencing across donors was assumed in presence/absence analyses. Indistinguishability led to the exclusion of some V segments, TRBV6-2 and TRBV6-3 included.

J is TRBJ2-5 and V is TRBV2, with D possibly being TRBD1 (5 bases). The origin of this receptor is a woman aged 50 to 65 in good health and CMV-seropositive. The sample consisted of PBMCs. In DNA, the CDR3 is TGTGCCAGCGGGGCCGCCTATCCGGAGACCCAGTACTTC. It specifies CASGAAYPETQYF.